The clone carrying this T cell receptor beta chain was seen more than once but under ten times. Its antigen remains unidentified. The bulk TCR libraries were made with methods described before and with listed TCR primers. A single record per CDR3 protein comes from TCRdb applying MiXCR to the PCR reads. This sample has about 500,000 distinct CDR3 sequences, with about 20% found just once. The data were taken from a study of molecular identifiers for immune sequencing clone quantification. The study, taken as a whole, reports: One cell's worth of spiked Jurkat TCR RNA was reportedly detectable among about 930,000 naive cells.

The CDR3 length is 16 residues. The germline V gene encodes CDR1 SEHNR and CDR2 FQNEAQ (reference sequence). Trimming at V came to 7 bases and at J to 10 bases, leaving 17 bases not matched to a gene. The TCR comes from a human donor in good health. Some libraries in this study had Jurkat cell RNA spiked in. This sequence joins TRBV7-9 and TRBJ1-4, with 8 bases identical to TRBD1. The sample taken for sequencing was naive CD8+ T cells from blood, with Jurkat cell RNA spiked in. Subset given: FACS-sorted CD8+CD4-CCR7+CD45RA+ naive T cells. Here the CDR3 DNA reads TGTGCCAGCACCCACACTACCACCGGACAGGGCGGAAAACTGTTTTTT. This gives the protein CASTHTTTGQGGKLFF.